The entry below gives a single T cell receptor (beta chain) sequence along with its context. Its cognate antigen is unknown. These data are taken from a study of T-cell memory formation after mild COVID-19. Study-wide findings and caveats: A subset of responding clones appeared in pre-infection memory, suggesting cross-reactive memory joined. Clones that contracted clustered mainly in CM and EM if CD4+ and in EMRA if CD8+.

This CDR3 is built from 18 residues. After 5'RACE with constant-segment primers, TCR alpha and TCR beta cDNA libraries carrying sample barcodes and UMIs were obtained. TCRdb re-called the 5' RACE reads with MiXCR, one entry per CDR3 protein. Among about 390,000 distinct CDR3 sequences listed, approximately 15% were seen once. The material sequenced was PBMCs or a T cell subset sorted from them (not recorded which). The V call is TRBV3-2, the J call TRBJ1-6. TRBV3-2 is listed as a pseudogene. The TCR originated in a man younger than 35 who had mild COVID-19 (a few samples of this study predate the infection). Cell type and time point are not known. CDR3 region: CASSQDLGALRLNSPLHF. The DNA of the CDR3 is TGTGCCAGCAGCCAAGATCTTGGGGCTTTGAGGTTGAATTCACCCCTCCACTTT.